The T cell receptor (beta chain) described here comes from a study of T cells after yellow fever vaccination. TCRdb re-analysed the 5' RACE reads in MiXCR, keeping a single row per CDR3 protein. The repertoire includes about 50,000 distinct CDR3 sequences, approximately 6.9% of them detected once, and around 44% sits in the top ten. V was trimmed by 4 bases and J by 7 bases, leaving 13 bases between them. The CDR3 is made up of 14 amino acids. Germline V CDR1 and CDR2: ENHRY, SYGVKD. The receptor's source is a man aged 18 to 30 who received the YFV17D yellow fever vaccine. Material: CD8+ T cells sorted from PBMCs, obtained on the day of the first yellow fever vaccination. The V gene is TRBV10-3, the J gene TRBJ2-2, with D possibly TRBD1 on 6 matching bases. For the CDR3, the DNA is TGTGCCATCAGTGGTACAGGGCGTCGCGGGGAGCTGTTTTTT. Translation: CAISGTGRRGELFF.